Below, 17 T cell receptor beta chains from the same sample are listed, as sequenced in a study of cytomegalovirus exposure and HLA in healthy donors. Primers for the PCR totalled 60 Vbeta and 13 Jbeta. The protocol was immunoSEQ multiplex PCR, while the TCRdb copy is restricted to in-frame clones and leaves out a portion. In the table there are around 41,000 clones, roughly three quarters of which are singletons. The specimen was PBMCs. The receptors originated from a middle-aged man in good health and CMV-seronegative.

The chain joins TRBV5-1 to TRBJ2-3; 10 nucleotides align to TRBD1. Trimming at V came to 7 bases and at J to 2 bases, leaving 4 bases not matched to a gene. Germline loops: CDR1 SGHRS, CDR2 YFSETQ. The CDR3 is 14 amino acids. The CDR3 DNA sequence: TGCGCCAGCCGACAGGGGGCTATCACAGATACGCAGTATTTT. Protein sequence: CASRQGAITDTQYF. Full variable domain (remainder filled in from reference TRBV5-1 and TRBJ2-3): KAGVTQTPRYLIKTRGQQVTLSCSPISGHRSVSWYQQTPGQGLQFLFEYFSETQRNKGNFPGRFSGRQFSNSRSEMNVSTLELGDSALYLCASRQGAITDTQYFGPGTRLTVL.

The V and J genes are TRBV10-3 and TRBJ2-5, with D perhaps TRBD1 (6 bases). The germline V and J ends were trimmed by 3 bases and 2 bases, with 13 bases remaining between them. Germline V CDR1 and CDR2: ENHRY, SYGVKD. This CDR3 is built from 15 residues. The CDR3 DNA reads TGTGCCATCAGTGATTTAGGGACATCTCAAGAGACCCAGTACTTC. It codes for CAISDLGTSQETQYF.

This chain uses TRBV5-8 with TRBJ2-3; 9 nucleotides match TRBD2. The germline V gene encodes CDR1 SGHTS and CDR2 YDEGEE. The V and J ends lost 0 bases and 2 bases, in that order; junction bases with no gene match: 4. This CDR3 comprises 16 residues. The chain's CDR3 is CASSLAAGGFTDTQYF. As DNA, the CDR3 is TGTGCCAGCAGCTTGGCAGCGGGGGGCTTCACAGATACGCAGTATTTT.

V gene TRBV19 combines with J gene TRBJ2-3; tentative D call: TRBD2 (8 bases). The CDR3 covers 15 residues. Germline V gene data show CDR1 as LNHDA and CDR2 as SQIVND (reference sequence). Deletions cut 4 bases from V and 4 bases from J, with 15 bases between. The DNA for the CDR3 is TGTGCCAGTAGTACCCGGGAGGGGGCCCCAGATACGCAGTATTTT. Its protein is CASSTREGAPDTQYF.

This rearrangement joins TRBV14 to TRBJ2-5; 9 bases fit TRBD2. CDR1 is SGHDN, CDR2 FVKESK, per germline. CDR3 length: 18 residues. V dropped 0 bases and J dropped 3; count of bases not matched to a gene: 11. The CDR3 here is CASSQEEAGGRTEETQYF. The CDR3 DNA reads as TGTGCCAGCAGCCAAGAAGAAGCGGGGGGCCGAACCGAAGAGACCCAGTACTTC.

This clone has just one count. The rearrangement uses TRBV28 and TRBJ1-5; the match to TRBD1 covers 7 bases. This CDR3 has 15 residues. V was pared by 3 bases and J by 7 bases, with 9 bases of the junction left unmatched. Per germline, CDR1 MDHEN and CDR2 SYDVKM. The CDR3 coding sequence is TGTGCCAGCAGTTTGGGAGGACAGGTTGGGCAGCCCCAGCATTTT. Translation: CASSLGGQVGQPQHF.

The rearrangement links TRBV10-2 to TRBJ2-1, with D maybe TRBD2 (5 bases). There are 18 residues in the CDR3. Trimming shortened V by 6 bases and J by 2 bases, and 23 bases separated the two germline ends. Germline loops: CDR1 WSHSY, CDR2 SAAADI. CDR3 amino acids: CASSPPKGGAHAYNEQFF. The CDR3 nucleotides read TGCGCCAGCAGCCCCCCCAAAGGAGGAGCCCATGCCTACAATGAGCAGTTCTTC.

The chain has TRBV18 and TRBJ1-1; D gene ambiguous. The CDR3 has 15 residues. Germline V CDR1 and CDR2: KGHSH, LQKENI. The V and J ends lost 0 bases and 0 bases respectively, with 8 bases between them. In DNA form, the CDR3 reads TGTGCCAGCTCACCACCTGCCGGGATGAACACTGAAGCTTTCTTT. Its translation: CASSPPAGMNTEAFF.

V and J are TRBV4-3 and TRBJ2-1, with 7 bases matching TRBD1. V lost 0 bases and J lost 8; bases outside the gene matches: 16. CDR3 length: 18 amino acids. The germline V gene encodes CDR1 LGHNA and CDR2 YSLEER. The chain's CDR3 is CASSQDFPGGKSWDEQFF. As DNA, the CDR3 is TGCGCCAGCAGCCAAGATTTTCCAGGGGGAAAGAGTTGGGATGAGCAGTTCTTC.

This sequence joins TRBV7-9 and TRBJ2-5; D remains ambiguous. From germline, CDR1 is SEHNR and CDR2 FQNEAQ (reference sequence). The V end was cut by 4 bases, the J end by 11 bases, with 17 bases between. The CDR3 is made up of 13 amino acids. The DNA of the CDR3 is TGTGCCAGCAGCTCGAACCCGTTTGATGAGCAGTACTTC. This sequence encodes CASSSNPFDEQYF. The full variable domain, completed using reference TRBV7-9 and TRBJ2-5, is DTGVSQNPRHKITKRGQNVTFRCDPISEHNRLYWYRQTLGQGPEFLTYFQNEAQLEKSRLLSDRFSAERPKGSFSTLEIQRTEQGDSAMYLCASSSNPFDEQYFGPGTRLLVL.

This chain's CDR3 is CASSQARIGGGAKETQYF. CDR3 DNA sequence: TGCGCCAGCAGCCAGGCCCGGATCGGTGGGGGGGCCAAAGAGACCCAGTACTTC. This chain uses TRBV4-3 with TRBJ2-5; the D gene is possibly TRBD2 (7 bases). This CDR3 contains 18 residues. Germline CDR1 LGHNA, CDR2 YSLEER. V lost 3 bases and J lost 3, with 23 bases in between.

DNA of the CDR3: TGTGCCAGCAGCTTGGGACCGACAGGGGGAGGAAACACCATATATTTT. Amino acid sequence: CASSLGPTGGGNTIYF. The chain employs TRBV7-9 and TRBJ1-3; 9 positions agree with TRBD1. Per germline, CDR1 SEHNR and CDR2 FQNEAQ (reference sequence). V trimming: 3 bases; J trimming: 4 bases; junction bases outside the gene matches: 7. The CDR3 totals 16 residues.

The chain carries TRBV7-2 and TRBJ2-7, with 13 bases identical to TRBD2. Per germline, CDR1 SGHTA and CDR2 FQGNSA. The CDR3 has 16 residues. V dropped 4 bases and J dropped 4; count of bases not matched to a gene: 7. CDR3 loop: CASSSPLAGGPYEQYF. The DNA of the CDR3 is TGTGCCAGCAGCTCACCACTAGCGGGGGGGCCGTACGAGCAGTACTTC.

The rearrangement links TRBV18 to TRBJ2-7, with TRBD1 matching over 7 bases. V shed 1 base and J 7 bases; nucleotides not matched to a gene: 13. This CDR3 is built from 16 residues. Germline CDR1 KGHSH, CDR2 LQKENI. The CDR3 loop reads CASSPRSQGPQGEQYF. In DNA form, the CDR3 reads TGTGCCAGCTCACCACGGTCACAGGGGCCTCAGGGTGAGCAGTACTTC.

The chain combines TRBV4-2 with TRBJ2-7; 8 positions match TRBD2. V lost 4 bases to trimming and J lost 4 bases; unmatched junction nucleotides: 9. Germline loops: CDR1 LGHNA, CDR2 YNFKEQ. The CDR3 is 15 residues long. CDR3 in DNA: TGTGCCAGCAGCCCGGGGTTGAGCGGGGGATACGAGCAGTACTTC. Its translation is CASSPGLSGGYEQYF.

The CDR3 is CASSQAGGVQPQHF. As DNA, the CDR3 is TGCGCCAGCAGCCAAGCGGGAGGCGTTCAGCCCCAGCATTTT. This sequence joins TRBV4-1 and TRBJ1-5; D remains ambiguous. This CDR3 is 14 amino acids long. Per the germline V gene, CDR1 is MGHRA and CDR2 is YSYEKL. Trimming removed 1 base from V and 6 bases from J, with 10 bases in between.

CDR3 amino acids: CASSTGTAIQETQYF. In nucleotides, the CDR3 is TGTGCCAGCAGTACCGGGACAGCTATCCAAGAGACCCAGTACTTC. V is TRBV7-9 and J is TRBJ2-5, with 7 bases fitting TRBD1. The CDR3 runs 15 residues. V shed 6 bases, J shed 1 base, and the junction held 8 bases outside the gene matches. Germline assignment: CDR1 SEHNR and CDR2 FQNEAQ (reference sequence).